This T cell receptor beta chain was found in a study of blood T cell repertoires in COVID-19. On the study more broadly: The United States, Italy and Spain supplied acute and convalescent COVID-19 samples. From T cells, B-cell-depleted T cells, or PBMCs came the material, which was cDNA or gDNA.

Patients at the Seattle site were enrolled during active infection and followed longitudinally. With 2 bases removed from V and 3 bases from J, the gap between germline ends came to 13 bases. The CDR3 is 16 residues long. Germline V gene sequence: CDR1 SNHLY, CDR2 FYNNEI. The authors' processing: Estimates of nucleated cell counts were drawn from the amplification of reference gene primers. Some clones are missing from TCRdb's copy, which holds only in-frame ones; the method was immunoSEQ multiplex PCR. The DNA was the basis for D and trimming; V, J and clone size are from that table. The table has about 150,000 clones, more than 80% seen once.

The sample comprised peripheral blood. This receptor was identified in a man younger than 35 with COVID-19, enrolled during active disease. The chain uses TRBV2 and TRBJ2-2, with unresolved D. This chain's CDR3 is CASSESLTLDTGELFF. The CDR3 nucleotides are TGTGCCAGCAGTGAATCACTAACCCTTGACACCGGGGAGCTGTTTTTT.